The 15 T cell receptor beta chains given below trace back to one sample, sequenced in a study of Ad26.COV2.S vaccination and SARS-CoV-2 variants (dated by TCRdb to about 2021). In the paper's terms, the treatment or condition label means: around 19 received Ad26.COV2.S at low or high dose, single or two shots; a few received placebo; per-sample allocation not given. Repertoires of vaccine and placebo recipients were sequenced from samples taken on day 63 after the first injection. To prepare the library, the immunoSEQ multiplex PCR assay was applied. Held by TCRdb, this immuneACCESS table contains in-frame sequences only and omits some clones. Under half of the omission traces to an unresolved V gene where checked; the cause of the rest is unknown. Across this sample there are hundreds of thousands of clones, with around 90% seen only once. Clones ranked in the top ten supply around 6.6% of the sample.

This material consisted of peripheral blood, taken in a trial of Ad26.COV2.S vaccine versus placebo. These receptors all stem from a person between 18 and 60 years old who received the Ad26.COV2.S COVID-19 vaccine or a placebo.

Only one count was recorded for this clone. The chain employs TRBV4-3 and TRBJ1-3, with D unresolved. Germline V lookup: CDR1 LGHNA, CDR2 YSLEER. V was cut by 0 bases and J by 2 bases, with 11 bases left in between. The CDR3 contains 16 residues. The chain's CDR3 is CASSQDFSGAGNTIYF. CDR3 DNA sequence: TGCGCCAGCAGCCAAGATTTCAGTGGGGCTGGAAACACCATATATTTT.

The V call is TRBV29-1, the J call TRBJ2-7; a weak D match, TRBD1 (5 bases). The V and J ends lost 5 bases and 3 bases respectively, with 14 bases between them. The CDR3 is 13 residues long. Germline V gene lookup returns CDR1 SQVTM and CDR2 ANQGSEA. Here the CDR3 reads CSVYGQGNYEQYF. The CDR3 DNA follows: TGCAGCGTTTATGGTCAGGGAAACTACGAGCAGTACTTC.

The chain uses TRBV30 and TRBJ2-2; D unresolved. Germline lookup yields CDR1 GTSNPN and CDR2 SVGIG (reference sequence). The V gene lost 1 base and the J gene lost 2 bases, with 2 bases spanning the gap. The CDR3 runs 12 residues. The CDR3 nucleotides are TGTGCCTGGAGTGCTAACACCGGGGAGCTGTTTTTT. It is translated as CAWSANTGELFF.

The chain's CDR3 is CASSEPNNEQFF. CDR3 DNA: TGCGCCAGCAGCGAACCAAACAATGAGCAGTTCTTC. The V gene is TRBV5-1, the J gene TRBJ2-1; D is unresolved. The CDR3 loop spans 12 amino acids. V lost 4 bases and J lost 5, with 7 bases in between. The germline V gene encodes CDR1 SGHRS and CDR2 YFSETQ. The full variable domain, with the rest looked up from reference TRBV5-1 and TRBJ2-1, is KAGVTQTPRYLIKTRGQQVTLSCSPISGHRSVSWYQQTPGQGLQFLFEYFSETQRNKGNFPGRFSGRQFSNSRSEMNVSTLELGDSALYLCASSEPNNEQFFGPGTRLTVL.

The chain joins TRBV6-5 to TRBJ2-5, with TRBD2 matching over 7 bases. Germline V gene sequence: CDR1 MNHEY, CDR2 SVGAGI. Unmatched junction bases numbered 6, after V lost 2 bases and J lost 0 bases. This CDR3 comprises 16 residues. The CDR3 loop is CASSYNQGGDQETQYF. The CDR3, as DNA: TGTGCCAGCAGTTACAACCAGGGAGGGGACCAAGAGACCCAGTACTTC.

This clone occurred a few times. V is TRBV6-6 and J is TRBJ1-4; D ambiguous. The CDR3 length is 14 residues. Trimming cost V 2 bases and J 8 bases, with 12 bases left between them. Germline lookup yields CDR1 MNHNY and CDR2 SVGAGI (reference sequence). The CDR3 nucleotides are TGTGCCAGCAGTTACGGGATGGTCGGCGAAAAACTGTTTTTT. Translated: CASSYGMVGEKLFF.

This clone was found a few times. The sample has other DNA sequences that encode this CDR3 too. J is TRBJ2-7 and V is TRBV7-3; 9 bases are a match to TRBD1. V was clipped by 4 bases and J by 4 bases; unmatched bases: 5. The length of the CDR3 is 14 residues. The V gene's germline CDR1 is SGHTA and CDR2 FQGTGA. CDR3 sequence: CASSSGTGSYEQYF. The CDR3 region has the DNA TGTGCCAGCAGCTCCGGGACAGGGTCATACGAGCAGTACTTC.

The chain recombines TRBV3-1 (or the pseudogene TRBV3-2) with TRBJ1-3, with TRBD1 matching 9 bases. Germline trimming cut 1 base from V and 0 bases from J; bases unmatched to any gene: 4. The CDR3 contains 17 residues. Germline V gene sequence: CDR1 LGHDT, CDR2 YNNKEL (reference sequence). The CDR3 DNA is TGTGCCAGCAGCCAAGCCGACAGGGGGGGCTCTGGAAACACCATATATTTT. Its protein is CASSQADRGGSGNTIYF.

The chain links TRBV11-3 to TRBJ2-7; 8 bases are a match to TRBD2. Germline CDR1 is SGHNT and CDR2 is YENEEA. Unmatched junction bases numbered 12, after V lost 5 bases and J lost 3 bases. The CDR3 has 16 amino acids. The CDR3 DNA follows: TGTGCCAGCAGCCCTCGGGGGGGCGAAGGGGTCTACGAGCAGTACTTC. It yields the protein CASSPRGGEGVYEQYF.

The chain joins TRBV27 to TRBJ1-1; possibly TRBD1 for D (6 bases). Germline loops: CDR1 MNHEY, CDR2 SMNVEV (reference sequence). V lost 3 bases to trimming and J lost 7 bases, with 12 bases between them. The CDR3 length is 13 residues. CDR3 in amino acids: CASSFAGGHEAFF. As DNA, the CDR3 is TGTGCCAGCAGTTTTGCTGGGGGCCATGAAGCTTTCTTT.

The chain is built from TRBV7-9 and TRBJ2-3, with 9 bases that match TRBD1. V trimming: 5 bases; J trimming: 0 bases; junction bases outside the gene matches: 3. The CDR3 spans 15 residues. In germline, CDR1 is SEHNR, CDR2 FQNEAQ (reference sequence). The DNA for the CDR3 is TGTGCCAGCAGCCCCGGGACAGGGAGCACAGATACGCAGTATTTT. It yields the protein CASSPGTGSTDTQYF.

V and J are TRBV7-2 and TRBJ1-5; no clear D gene. The CDR3 sequence is 12 residues long. CDR1 and CDR2 from the germline V gene are SGHTA and FQGNSA. V gave up 1 base and J gave up 6 bases, with 4 bases separating them. This chain's CDR3 is CASSLGTQPQHF. The CDR3 coding sequence is TGTGCCAGCAGCTTAGGAACTCAGCCCCAGCATTTT.

The V gene is TRBV21-1, the J gene TRBJ1-2. TRBV21-1 is termed a pseudogene. The CDR3 has 14 amino acids. CDR3 in amino acids: CASSKVGGFHGYTF. CDR3 DNA sequence: TGTGCCAGCAGCAAAGTGGGAGGGTTTCATGGCTACACCTTC.

This rearrangement joins TRBV7-8 to TRBJ1-1, with D uncertain. This CDR3 is 9 amino acids long. Germline CDR1 is SGHVS and CDR2 is FQNEAQ. Trimming cost V 5 bases and J 8 bases, with 3 bases left between them. The CDR3 loop reads CASSLEAFF. Here the CDR3 DNA reads TGTGCCAGCAGCCTCGAAGCTTTCTTT. Drawing the rest from reference TRBV7-8 and TRBJ1-1, the complete variable domain is GAGVSQSPRYKVAKRGQDVALRCDPISGHVSLFWYQQALGQGPEFLTYFQNEAQLDKSGLPSDRFFAERPEGSVSTLKIQRTQQEDSAVYLCASSLEAFFGQGTRLTVV.

The genes are TRBV7-2 and TRBJ2-3; 7 nucleotides agree with TRBD1. Germline-derived CDR1 and CDR2 are SGHTA and FQGNSA. With V trimmed by 8 bases and J by 7 bases, 15 bases remained unmatched. The CDR3 is made up of 15 amino acids. The CDR3 protein is CASAYSRQGPYTQYF. The CDR3, as DNA: TGTGCCAGCGCCTACTCTCGACAGGGACCCTATACGCAGTATTTT.